Sequencing of this T cell receptor (beta chain) was carried out in a study of cytomegalovirus exposure and HLA in healthy donors. General study points: Subsequent analysis found a tendency for first-cohort TCR clusters to co-occur within the approximately 130 validation repertoires.

The assay was immunoSEQ multiplex PCR, and TCRdb's table has in-frame clones only and misses some. The table lists under 350,000 clones, just over 85% of them singletons. For this clone: Its cognate antigen is unknown.

Looked up from germline, CDR1 is SGDLS and CDR2 is YYNGEE. V lost 0 bases to trimming and J lost 1 base; unmatched junction nucleotides: 1. The CDR3 extends over 15 amino acids. Sequenced sample: PBMCs. The sequence derives from a woman aged 18-29 years in good health and CMV-seronegative. This chain uses TRBV9 with TRBJ2-3; 8 nucleotides match TRBD1. The CDR3 reads CASSVEGQGTDTQYF. The DNA for the CDR3 is TGTGCCAGCAGCGTAGAGGGACAGGGCACAGATACGCAGTATTTT.